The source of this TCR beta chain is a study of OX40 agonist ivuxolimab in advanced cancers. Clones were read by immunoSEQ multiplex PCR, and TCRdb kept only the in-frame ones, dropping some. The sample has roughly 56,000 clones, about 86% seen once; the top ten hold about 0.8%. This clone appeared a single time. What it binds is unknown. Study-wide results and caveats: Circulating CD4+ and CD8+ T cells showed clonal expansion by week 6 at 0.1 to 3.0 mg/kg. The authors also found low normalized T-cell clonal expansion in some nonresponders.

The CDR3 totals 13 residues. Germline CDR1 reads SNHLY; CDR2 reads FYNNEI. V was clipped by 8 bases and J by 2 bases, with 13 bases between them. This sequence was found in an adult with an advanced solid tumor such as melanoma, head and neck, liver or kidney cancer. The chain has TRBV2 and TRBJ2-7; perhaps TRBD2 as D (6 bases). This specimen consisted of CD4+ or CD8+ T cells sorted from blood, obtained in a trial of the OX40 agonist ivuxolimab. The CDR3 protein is CASFGTGTYEQYF. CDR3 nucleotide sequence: TGTGCCAGCTTCGGGACTGGAACCTACGAGCAGTACTTC.